Included here is one T cell receptor beta chain sequence, with context. Its recognized antigen is unknown. No base quality information exists; no much larger clone differs at one position. The data were obtained in a study of graft-versus-host responses after intestinal transplantation (TCRdb year 2021). Background on the whole study: Recipients received multivisceral, liver-intestinal, or isolated intestinal transplants. Every recipient was given anti-thymocyte globulin induction, followed by around three years of maintenance tacrolimus and steroids. After intestinal transplantation, graft-versus-host and host-versus-graft alloreactive T cell clones in the graft, circulation and bone marrow were tracked using bulk TCR-beta CDR3 sequencing. Alloreactive clones were identified by sequencing pre-transplant mixed lymphocyte reaction products and comparing these products with unstimulated pre-transplant donor and recipient T cells. A cohort of 24 intestinal transplant recipients, including one retransplant, was enrolled, and a few patients lacking pretransplant specimens were excluded. Donor T cell macrochimerism was defined as a peak of at least 4% donor T cells among recipient peripheral blood mononuclear cells. Instead of going to the commercial service, samples from a few later patients were sequenced in-house on an Illumina MiSeq and processed with MiXCR.

The CDR3 holds 14 amino acids from the cysteine to the phenylalanine. Only the CDR3 DNA stays, 42 bases, in frame from base 1. As encoded in the germline V gene (reference sequence), CDR1 is MNHEY while CDR2 is SMNVEV. Germline trimming amounts to 7 bases on V and 0 bases on J, with 3 as the count of junction bases outside the gene matches. What the study reported, not specific to this receptor: In the allografts of patients with donor T cell macrochimerism, GvH to HvG T cell clonal ratios were high. The conclusions were limited by the relatively low number and heterogeneity of the intestinal transplant patients. Early after transplant, peak levels of circulating GvH clones were associated with declines in HvG clones. GvH clones were detected in recipient bone marrow, and some of these GvH clones were observed earlier in ileal mucosa or blood, consistent with an intestinal mucosal origin.

The library was prepared using the immunoSEQ multiplex PCR assay. For most patients, genomic DNA was isolated using the Qiagen DNeasy Blood and Tissue Kit and was shipped frozen to Adaptive Biotechnologies for TCR sequencing. Adaptive Biotechnologies carried out high-throughput TCR-beta CDR3 sequencing of genomic DNA for most patients. The paper's data handling went like this. TCR sequencing data for approximately 17 patients were retrieved from Adaptive's ImmunoSEQ software; a few other patients were processed with MiXCR and VDJtools. CD4 versus CD8 sorting errors were corrected by removing sequences found in both subsets at a frequency ratio below 5:1. CDR3 nucleotide sequences shared by donor and recipient were removed because the origin of these sequences could not be assigned. Alloreactive clones required at least 2-fold expansion over unstimulated cells and minimum CFSE-low frequency of 0.002% (template counts) or 0.001% (read counts). A clone was considered mappable if detected in the sequenced pre-transplant spleen, lymph node, or MLR CFSE-low populations of the donor or recipient. The cumulative frequency of alloreactive clones was calculated as a percentage of all sequences, weighted by copy number. TCRdb obtained this table from immuneACCESS and retained in-frame rearrangements with V and J assigned. These tables miss some clones; where compared with another copy, unresolved V genes account for less than half of the shortfall, and the remainder is unexplained. V, J and clone size derive from that table, while D and trimming were established from the DNA sequence. A total of about 92,000 clones appear in this sample, around four fifths of them only once. The top ten clones comprise about 18% of the sample.

The time point label on this specimen signifies: cells obtained before transplantation from donor or recipient. CD3+CD4+ and CD3+CD8+ populations were FACS-sorted from unstimulated pre-transplant donor and recipient cells taken from spleen or lymph nodes. The TCR originated in a human donor who received an intestinal transplant. The rearrangement combines TRBV27 with TRBJ2-7, with 10 bases aligning to TRBD1. The input for sequencing was unstimulated CD8+ T cells sorted from spleen or lymph node cells, taken before intestinal transplant. The DNA sequence is TGTGCCAGCAAAGGGACAGGGGTCTCCTACGAGCAGTACTTC. Its coded protein is CASKGTGVSYEQYF.